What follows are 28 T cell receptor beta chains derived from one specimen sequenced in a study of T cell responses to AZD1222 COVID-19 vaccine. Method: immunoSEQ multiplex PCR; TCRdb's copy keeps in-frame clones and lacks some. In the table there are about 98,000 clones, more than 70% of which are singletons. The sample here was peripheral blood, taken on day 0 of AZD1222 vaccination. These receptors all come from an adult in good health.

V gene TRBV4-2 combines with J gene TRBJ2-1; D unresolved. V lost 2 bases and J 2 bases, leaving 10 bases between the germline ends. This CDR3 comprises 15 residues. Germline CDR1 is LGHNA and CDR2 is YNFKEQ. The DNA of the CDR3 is TGTGCCAGCAGCCAATTGAAGGGCACCTACAATGAGCAGTTCTTC. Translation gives CASSQLKGTYNEQFF.

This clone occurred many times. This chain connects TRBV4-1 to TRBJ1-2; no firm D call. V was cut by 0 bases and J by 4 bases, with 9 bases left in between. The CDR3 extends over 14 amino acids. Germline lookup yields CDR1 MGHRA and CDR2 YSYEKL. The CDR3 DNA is TGCGCCAGCAGCCAAGAGGACCGGGTCTATGGCTACACCTTC. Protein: CASSQEDRVYGYTF.

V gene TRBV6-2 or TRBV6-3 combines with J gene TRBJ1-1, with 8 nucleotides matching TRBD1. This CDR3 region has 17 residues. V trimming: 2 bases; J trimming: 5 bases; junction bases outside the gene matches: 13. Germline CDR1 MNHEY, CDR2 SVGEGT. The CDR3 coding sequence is TGTGCCAGCAGTTACATGGGGACAGGACGGGGGAGGACTGAAGCTTTCTTT. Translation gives CASSYMGTGRGRTEAFF.

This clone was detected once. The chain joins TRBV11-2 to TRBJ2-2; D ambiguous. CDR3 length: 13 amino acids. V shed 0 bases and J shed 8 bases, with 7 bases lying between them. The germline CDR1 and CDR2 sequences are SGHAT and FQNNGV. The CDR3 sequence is CASSLDRRGELFF. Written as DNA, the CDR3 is TGTGCCAGCAGCTTAGATCGGCGGGGGGAGCTGTTTTTT.

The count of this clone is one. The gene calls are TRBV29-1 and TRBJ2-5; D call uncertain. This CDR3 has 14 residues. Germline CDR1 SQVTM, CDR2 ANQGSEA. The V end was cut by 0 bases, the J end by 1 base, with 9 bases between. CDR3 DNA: TGCAGCGTTGAAGATCGTGGCAGCCAAGAGACCCAGTACTTC. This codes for CSVEDRGSQETQYF.

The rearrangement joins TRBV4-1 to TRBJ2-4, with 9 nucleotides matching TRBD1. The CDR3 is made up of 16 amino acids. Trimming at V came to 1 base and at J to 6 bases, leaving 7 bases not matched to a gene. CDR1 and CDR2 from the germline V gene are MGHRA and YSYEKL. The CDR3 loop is CASSQGKPGQGNIQYF. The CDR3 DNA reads TGCGCCAGCAGCCAAGGGAAACCGGGACAGGGAAACATTCAGTACTTC.

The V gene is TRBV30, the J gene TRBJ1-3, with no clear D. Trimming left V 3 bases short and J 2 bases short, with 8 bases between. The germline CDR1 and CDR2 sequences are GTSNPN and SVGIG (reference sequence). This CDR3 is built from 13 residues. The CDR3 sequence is CAWRRDAGNTIYF. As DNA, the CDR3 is TGTGCCTGGAGGAGAGACGCTGGAAACACCATATATTTT. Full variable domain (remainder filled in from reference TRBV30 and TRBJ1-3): SQTIHQWPATLVQPVGSPLSLECTVEGTSNPNLYWYRQAAGRGLQLLFYSVGIGQISSEVPQNLSASRPQDRQFILSSKKLLLSDSGFYLCAWRRDAGNTIYFGEGSWLTVV.

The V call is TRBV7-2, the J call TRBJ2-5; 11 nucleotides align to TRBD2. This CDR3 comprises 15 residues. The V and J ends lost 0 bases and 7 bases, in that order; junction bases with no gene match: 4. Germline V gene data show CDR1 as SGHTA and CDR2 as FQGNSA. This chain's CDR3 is CASSLALAGVGTQYF. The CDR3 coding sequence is TGTGCCAGCAGCTTAGCACTAGCGGGGGTCGGGACCCAGTACTTC.

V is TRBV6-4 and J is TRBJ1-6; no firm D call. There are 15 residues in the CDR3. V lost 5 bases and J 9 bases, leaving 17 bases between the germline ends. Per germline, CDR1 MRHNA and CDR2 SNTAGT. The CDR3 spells CASSTDGGHLSPLHF. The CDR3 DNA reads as TGTGCCAGCAGTACCGACGGCGGGCATCTTTCACCCCTCCACTTT.

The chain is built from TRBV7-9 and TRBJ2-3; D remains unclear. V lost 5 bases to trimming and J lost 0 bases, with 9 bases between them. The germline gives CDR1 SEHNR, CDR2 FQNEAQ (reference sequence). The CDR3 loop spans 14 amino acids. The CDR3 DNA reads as TGTGCCAGCAGCGACGATGGGAGCACAGATACGCAGTATTTT. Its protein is CASSDDGSTDTQYF.

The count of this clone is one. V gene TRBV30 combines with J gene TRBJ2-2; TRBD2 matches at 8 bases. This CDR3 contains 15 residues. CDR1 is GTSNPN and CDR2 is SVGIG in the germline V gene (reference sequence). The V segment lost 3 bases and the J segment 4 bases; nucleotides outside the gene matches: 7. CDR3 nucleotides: TGTGCCTGGAGCGGAAGCGGGGGTGTCACCGGGGAGCTGTTTTTT. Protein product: CAWSGSGGVTGELFF.

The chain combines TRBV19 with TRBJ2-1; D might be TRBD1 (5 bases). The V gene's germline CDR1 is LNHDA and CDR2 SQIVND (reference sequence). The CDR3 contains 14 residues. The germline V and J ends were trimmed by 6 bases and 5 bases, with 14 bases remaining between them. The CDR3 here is CASRVREHNNEQFF. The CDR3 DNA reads TGTGCCAGTAGGGTCAGGGAACATAACAATGAGCAGTTCTTC.

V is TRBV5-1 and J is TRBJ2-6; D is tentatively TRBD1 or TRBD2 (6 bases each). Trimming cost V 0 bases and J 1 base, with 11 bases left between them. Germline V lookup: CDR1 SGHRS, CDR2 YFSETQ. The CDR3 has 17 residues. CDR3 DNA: TGCGCCAGCAGCTTGGGGGGGGCCAGGTCTGGGGCCAACGTCCTGACTTTC. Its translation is CASSLGGARSGANVLTF.

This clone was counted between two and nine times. CDR3 coding DNA: TGCGCCAGCAGCCAGGGAGTGACTGTTTACAATGAGCAGTTCTTC. Its protein is CASSQGVTVYNEQFF. This chain connects TRBV4-3 to TRBJ2-1; D is perhaps TRBD2 (5 bases). Germline V gene lookup returns CDR1 LGHNA and CDR2 YSLEER. Trimming shortened V by 3 bases and J by 4 bases, and 13 bases separated the two germline ends. The CDR3 extends over 15 amino acids.

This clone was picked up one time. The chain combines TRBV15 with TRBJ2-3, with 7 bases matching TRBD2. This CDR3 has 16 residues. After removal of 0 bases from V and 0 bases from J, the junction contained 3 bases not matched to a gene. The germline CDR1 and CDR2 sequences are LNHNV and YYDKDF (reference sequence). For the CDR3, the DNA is TGTGCCACCAGCAGAGATCGTAGCGGGAGCACAGATACGCAGTATTTT. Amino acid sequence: CATSRDRSGSTDTQYF. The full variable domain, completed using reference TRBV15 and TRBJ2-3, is DAMVIQNPRYQVTQFGKPVTLSCSQTLNHNVMYWYQQKSSQAPKLLFHYYDKDFNNEADTPDNFQSRRPNTSFCFLDIRSPGLGDTAMYLCATSRDRSGSTDTQYFGPGTRLTVL.

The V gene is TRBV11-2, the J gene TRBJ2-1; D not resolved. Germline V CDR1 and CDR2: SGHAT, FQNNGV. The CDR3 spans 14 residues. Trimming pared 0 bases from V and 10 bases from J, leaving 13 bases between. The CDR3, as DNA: TGTGCCAGCAGCTTAGATCAGGTAGCCCCCGAGCAGTTCTTC. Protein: CASSLDQVAPEQFF.

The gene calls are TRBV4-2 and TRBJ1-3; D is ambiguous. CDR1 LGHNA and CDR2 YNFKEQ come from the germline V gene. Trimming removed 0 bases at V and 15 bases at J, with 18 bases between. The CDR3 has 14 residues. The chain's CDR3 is CASSQDPGGDSRYF. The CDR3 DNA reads TGTGCCAGCAGCCAAGATCCAGGTGGGGATTCTAGATATTTT.

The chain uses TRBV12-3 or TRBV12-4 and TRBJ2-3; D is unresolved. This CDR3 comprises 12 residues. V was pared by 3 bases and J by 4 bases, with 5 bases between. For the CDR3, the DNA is TGTGCCAGCAGTTTTAGAGCAGATACGCAGTATTTT. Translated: CASSFRADTQYF.

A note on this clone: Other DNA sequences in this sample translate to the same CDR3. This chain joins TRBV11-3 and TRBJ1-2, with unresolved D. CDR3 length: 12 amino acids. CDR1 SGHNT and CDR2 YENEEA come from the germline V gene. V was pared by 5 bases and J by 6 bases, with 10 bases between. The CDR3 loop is CASSLGADGYTF. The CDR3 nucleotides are TGTGCCAGCAGCCTTGGAGCGGATGGCTACACCTTC.

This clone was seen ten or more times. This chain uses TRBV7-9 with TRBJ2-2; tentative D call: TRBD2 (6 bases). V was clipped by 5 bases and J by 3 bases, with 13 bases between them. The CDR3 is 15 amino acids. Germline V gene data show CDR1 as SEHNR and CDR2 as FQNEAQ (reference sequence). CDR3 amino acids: CASSARDSDTGELFF. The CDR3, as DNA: TGTGCCAGCAGCGCCAGGGACTCCGACACCGGGGAGCTGTTTTTT.

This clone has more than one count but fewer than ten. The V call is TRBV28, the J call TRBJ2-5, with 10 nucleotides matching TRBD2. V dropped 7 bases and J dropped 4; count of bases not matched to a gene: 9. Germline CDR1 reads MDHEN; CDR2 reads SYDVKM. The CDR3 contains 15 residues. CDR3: CASTIGLAGAETQYF. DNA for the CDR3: TGTGCCAGCACTATAGGGCTAGCGGGAGCAGAGACCCAGTACTTC.

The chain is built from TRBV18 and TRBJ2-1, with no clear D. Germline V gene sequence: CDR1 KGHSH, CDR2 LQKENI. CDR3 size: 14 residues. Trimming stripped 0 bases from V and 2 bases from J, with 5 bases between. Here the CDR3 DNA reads TGTGCCAGCTCACCACCGCCAGCCTACAATGAGCAGTTCTTC. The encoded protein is CASSPPPAYNEQFF. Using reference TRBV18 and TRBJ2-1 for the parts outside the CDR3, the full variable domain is NAGVMQNPRHLVRRRGQEARLRCSPMKGHSHVYWYRQLPEEGLKFMVYLQKENIIDESGMPKERFSAEFPKEGPSILRIQQVVRGDSAAYFCASSPPPAYNEQFFGPGTRLTVL.

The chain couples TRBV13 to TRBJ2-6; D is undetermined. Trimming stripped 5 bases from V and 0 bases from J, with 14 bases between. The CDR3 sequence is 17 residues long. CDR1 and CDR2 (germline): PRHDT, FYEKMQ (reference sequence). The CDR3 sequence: CASSRVLGNSGANVLTF. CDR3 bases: TGTGCCAGCAGCAGAGTTCTGGGAAACTCTGGGGCCAACGTCCTGACTTTC.

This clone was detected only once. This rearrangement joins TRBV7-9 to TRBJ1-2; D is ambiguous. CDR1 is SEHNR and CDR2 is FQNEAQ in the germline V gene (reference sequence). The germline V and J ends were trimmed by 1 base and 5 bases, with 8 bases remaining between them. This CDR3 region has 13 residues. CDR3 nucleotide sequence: TGTGCCAGCAGCTTAGTGGGAGATTATGGCTACACCTTC. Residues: CASSLVGDYGYTF.

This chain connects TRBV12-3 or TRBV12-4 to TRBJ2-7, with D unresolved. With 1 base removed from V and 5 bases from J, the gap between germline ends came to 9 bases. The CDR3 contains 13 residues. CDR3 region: CASSLGTGDEQYV. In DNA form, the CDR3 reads TGTGCCAGCAGTTTAGGGACCGGTGACGAGCAGTACGTC.

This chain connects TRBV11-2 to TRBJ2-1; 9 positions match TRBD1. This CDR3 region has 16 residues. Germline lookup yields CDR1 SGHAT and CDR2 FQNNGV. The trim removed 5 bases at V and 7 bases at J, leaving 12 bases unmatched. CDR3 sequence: CASSPPGTGRPNEQFF. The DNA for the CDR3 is TGTGCCAGCAGCCCGCCCGGGACAGGGAGACCTAATGAGCAGTTCTTC.

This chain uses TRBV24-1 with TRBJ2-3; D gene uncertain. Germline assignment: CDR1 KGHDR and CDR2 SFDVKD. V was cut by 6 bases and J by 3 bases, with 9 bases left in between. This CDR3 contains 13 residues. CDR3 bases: TGTGCCACCAGTCAACATAAGACAGATACGCAGTATTTT. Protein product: CATSQHKTDTQYF.

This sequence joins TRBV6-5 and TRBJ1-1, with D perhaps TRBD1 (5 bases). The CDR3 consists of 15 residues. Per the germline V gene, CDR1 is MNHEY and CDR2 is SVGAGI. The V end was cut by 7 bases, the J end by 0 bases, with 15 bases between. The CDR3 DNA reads TGTGCCAGCACCATGGGGCTGGGAATGAACACTGAAGCTTTCTTT. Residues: CASTMGLGMNTEAFF.